Given below is one T cell receptor (beta chain) in context. Its target is not known. The sample comes from a study of cytomegalovirus exposure and HLA in healthy donors. General study findings and limits: The CMV antigen specificity of three CMV-associated chains was confirmed through in vitro analysis. Reports indicate that TCR beta sequences accurately predicted the HLA-A and HLA-B alleles of most subjects. The authors judged a highly shared variant cluster likely a sequencing artifact. In a later analysis, TCR association rates varied by HLA locus: DRB1 most, HLA-C fewest.

Researchers ran the PCR with 60 Vbeta and 13 Jbeta primers. Here immunoSEQ multiplex PCR was the method, and the copy in TCRdb shows in-frame clones only, minus some. The profile shows some 180,000 clones, 75% to 85% of them singletons. Germline V CDR1 and CDR2: SEHNR, FQNEAQ (reference sequence). The CDR3 runs to 16 residues. Sequencing input: PBMCs. The rearrangement links TRBV7-9 to TRBJ2-5; TRBD1 aligns across 10 bases. The tail of the sequence fits TRBJ2-7 better, so the J call may be wrong. This clonotype originated in a young man in good health and CMV-seronegative. The chain's CDR3 is CASSLVGGTGDYEQYF. The CDR3 nucleotides are TGTGCCAGCAGCTTAGTCGGCGGGACAGGGGACTACGAGCAGTACTTC.